This paragraph reports one T cell receptor beta chain. The sample has other DNA sequences that encode this CDR3 too. The sample belongs to a study of blood T cell repertoires in COVID-19. As for the study in general: Acute and convalescent COVID-19 samples came from the United States, Italy and Spain. From T cells, B-cell-depleted T cells, or PBMCs came the material, which was cDNA or gDNA.

V was pared by 4 bases and J by 5 bases, with 10 bases of the junction left unmatched. CDR1 and CDR2 from the germline V gene are SQVTM and ANQGSEA. There are 14 residues in the CDR3. Original processing notes: Nucleated cell counts were estimated from reference gene primer amplification. Measured with immunoSEQ multiplex PCR; TCRdb has only the in-frame clones, and not every one. The V and J calls and clone size were taken over from that table, and D and trimming were inferred from the DNA. The repertoire holds fewer than 150,000 clones, with less than 85% as singletons. The V and J genes are TRBV29-1 and TRBJ2-5, with 7 positions matching TRBD1. Sequenced sample: peripheral blood. The clonotype comes from a human donor in a cohort sampled during active COVID-19. CDR3 DNA: TGCAGCGTTGGGTCACAGGGGATGGGGGAGACCCAGTACTTC. Translated, it gives CSVGSQGMGETQYF.